Listed below are T cell receptor beta chains from one sample, sequenced in a study of control samples from healthy donors and cancer patients. Some clones are missing from TCRdb's copy, which holds only in-frame ones; the method was immunoSEQ multiplex PCR. The sample gives about 190,000 clones, over 80% of which show up once; 1.8% is in the top ten. Sequenced sample: blood. All receptors derive from a man aged 30 to 39 in good health. CDR3s include the opening cysteine and the closing phenylalanine or tryptophan. D genes are given only for firm matches. The size of a clone is reported for some rows only, either as once, few or many, or as a class for expanded clones.

size	length	D	V	J	DNA	CDR3
NA	14	NA	TRBV20-1	TRBJ2-7	TGCAGTGCTAGTTTCCAGGAGAGCTCCTACGAGCAGTACTTC	CSASFQESSYEQYF
NA	15	NA	TRBV6-1	TRBJ2-7	TGTGCCAGCAGTGAAGAAGGCAGCGTCACCTACGAGCAGTACTTC	CASSEEGSVTYEQYF
once	14	NA	TRBV6-6	TRBJ1-2	TGTGCCAGCAGTTCCCGACAGGACGGGTCAGGCTACACCTTC	CASSSRQDGSGYTF
NA	14	NA	TRBV2	TRBJ1-5	TGTGCCAGCAGTCTACAGGCGGTCAATCAGCCCCAGCATTTT	CASSLQAVNQPQHF
NA	16	TRBD1	TRBV7-9	TRBJ1-1	TGTGCCAGCAGCTTAGCGCGAGGGACAGGGAGGGAAGAAGCTTTCTTT	CASSLARGTGREEAFF
NA	12	NA	TRBV5-1	TRBJ2-1	TGCGCCAGCAGCCGTGGAGAGGGAGAGCAGTTCTTC	CASSRGEGEQFF
NA	16	NA	TRBV14	TRBJ2-7	TGTGCCAGCAGCCCGCCCGGGGCCACGAAGTCCTACGAGCAGTACTTC	CASSPPGATKSYEQYF
NA	14	NA	TRBV13	TRBJ1-2	TGTGCCAGCAGCCCTAGGGGGTTAGGGGATGGCTACACCTTC	CASSPRGLGDGYTF
NA	13	NA	TRBV29-1	TRBJ1-4	TGCAGCGTCACAGGGCAGACTAATGAAAAACTGTTTTTT	CSVTGQTNEKLFF
NA	13	TRBD2	TRBV29-1	TRBJ2-7	TGCAGCGTTGCCCGGACTAGTCCGGGCGAGCAGTACTTC	CSVARTSPGEQYF
NA	17	TRBD2	TRBV5-6	TRBJ2-3	TGTGCCAGCAGCCCTTTGGAGCCCGGGGGGGCCTCAGATACGCAGTATTTT	CASSPLEPGGASDTQYF
NA	15	NA	TRBV2	TRBJ2-1	TGTGCCAGCACCTTCGACATGGCCCAAGGCAATGAGCAGTTCTTC	CASTFDMAQGNEQFF
NA	13	NA	TRBV30	TRBJ1-2	TGTGCCTGGAGTGTTGGCGCAAACTATGGCTACACCTTC	CAWSVGANYGYTF
NA	17	NA	TRBV21-1	TRBJ2-6	TGTGCCAGCAGCAAAGCGCGGGGGGAGGTTGGGGCCAACGTCCTGACTTTC	CASSKARGEVGANVLTF
once	19	TRBD2	TRBV7-2	TRBJ2-3	TGTGCCAGCAGCTTAGCGCCCGGGACTAGCGGGGGGCAGGGAGATACGCAGTATTTT	CASSLAPGTSGGQGDTQYF
NA	13	NA	TRBV11-3	TRBJ2-5	TGTGCCAGCAGCTTAGACTACAGGGAGACCCAGTACTTC	CASSLDYRETQYF
once	14	NA	TRBV19	TRBJ1-6	TGTGCCAGTACCCCGGGCAACTATAATTCACCCCTCCACTTT	CASTPGNYNSPLHF
NA	15	TRBD1	TRBV20-1	TRBJ1-5	TGCAGTGCTAGTAGCCCCGGGACAGGGGATCAGCCCCAGCATTTT	CSASSPGTGDQPQHF
NA	11	NA	TRBV20-1	TRBJ1-1	TGCAGTGCTAGAGTTAACACTGAAGCTTTCTTT	CSARVNTEAFF
NA	17	TRBD2	TRBV19	TRBJ2-1	TGTGCCAGTAGTACCGACAGACTAGCGGGGTCCTACAATGAGCAGTTCTTC	CASSTDRLAGSYNEQFF
NA	14	NA	TRBV5-1	TRBJ1-2	TGCGCCAGCAGCTTGGGAGGTATTGGAAATGGCTACACCTTC	CASSLGGIGNGYTF
NA	13	NA	TRBV24-1	TRBJ2-7	TGTGCCACCGCCGCTCTAACCCGCAACGAGCAGTACTTC	CATAALTRNEQYF
NA	15	NA	TRBV7-9	TRBJ2-1	TGTGCCAGCAGGCCGGGGGCGAGCTCCTACAATGAGCAGTTCTTC	CASRPGASSYNEQFF
NA	11	NA	TRBV2	TRBJ1-1	TGTGCCAGCAGTTTACACAGTGAAGCTTTCTTT	CASSLHSEAFF
NA	13	NA	TRBV10-2	TRBJ1-2	TGCGCCAGCAGTGACGTTCGGGGTGGTGGCTACACCTTC	CASSDVRGGGYTF
NA	16	TRBD1	TRBV2	TRBJ2-7	TGTGCCAGCAGTTCCCCGGGACAGGGTATCTCCTACGAGCAGTACTTC	CASSSPGQGISYEQYF
once	14	TRBD1	TRBV3-1/TRBV3-2	TRBJ1-5	TGTGCCAGCAGCCCGGGACAGGGGGCCCTTCCCCAGCATTTT	CASSPGQGALPQHF
NA	16	TRBD1	TRBV6-5	TRBJ2-1	TGTGCCAGCAGTTACTCCGGGACAGGGGGCTGCAATGAGCAGTTCTTC	CASSYSGTGGCNEQFF
NA	15	TRBD1	TRBV5-1	TRBJ1-2	TGCGCCAGCAGCTTGAATTACAGGGGCACCTATGGCTACACCTTC	CASSLNYRGTYGYTF